Presented here are 20 T cell receptor beta chains from one specimen sequenced in a study of Graves' ophthalmopathy and Graves' hyperthyroidism. Amplified material comprised TCR beta CDR3 regions derived from RNA transcripts. First-round RT-PCR with HTBI primers preceded a second-round multiplex PCR. TCRdb used MiXCR to reprocess the multiplex PCR reads, holding one entry per CDR3 protein. The table has about 380,000 distinct CDR3 sequences, over 15% seen once. What was sequenced was peripheral blood. The receptors derive from a woman between 18 and 30 years old with stable Graves' hyperthyroidism.

This clonotype came up many times. This chain uses TRBV27 with TRBJ2-7; either TRBD1 or TRBD2 may supply D (5 bases each). Germline values: CDR1 MNHEY, CDR2 SMNVEV (reference sequence). This CDR3 comprises 14 residues. Trimming cost V 3 bases and J 4 bases, with 13 bases left between them. CDR3 amino acids: CASSLSGSRYEQYF. The CDR3 coding sequence is TGTGCCAGCAGTTTGTCAGGGAGTAGGTACGAGCAGTACTTC.

This clonotype was seen repeatedly, ten times or more. The chain carries TRBV6-1 and TRBJ2-7; TRBD1 aligns across 9 bases. The V segment lost 4 bases and the J segment 6 bases; nucleotides outside the gene matches: 10. CDR3 length: 15 amino acids. Germline CDR1 and CDR2: MNHNS and SASEGT. CDR3: CASSVPGQGGGEQYF. CDR3 in DNA: TGTGCCAGCAGTGTACCGGGACAGGGTGGAGGCGAGCAGTACTTC.

There are many counts of this clonotype. CDR3: CASSPPHFPLYEQYF. In DNA, the CDR3 is TGTGCCAGCAGCCCCCCACACTTTCCCCTTTACGAGCAGTACTTC. This sequence joins TRBV11-2 and TRBJ2-7; no clear D gene. The CDR3 spans 15 residues. V gave up 5 bases and J gave up 4 bases, with 18 bases separating them. In germline, CDR1 is SGHAT, CDR2 FQNNGV. Based on the CDR3 plus reference TRBV11-2 and TRBJ2-7, the full variable domain is EAGVAQSPRYKIIEKRQSVAFWCNPISGHATLYWYQQILGQGPKLLIQFQNNGVVDDSQLPKDRFSAERLKGVDSTLKIQPAKLEDSAVYLCASSPPHFPLYEQYFGPGTRLTVT.

This clonotype was counted many times. This chain joins TRBV5-1 and TRBJ1-1, with D perhaps matching TRBD1 (6 bases). V gave up 7 bases and J gave up 1 base, with 11 bases separating them. CDR1 is SGHRS and CDR2 is YFSETQ in the germline V gene. This CDR3 contains 13 residues. CDR3 residues: CASVGQTNTEAFF. CDR3 in DNA: TGCGCCAGCGTCGGACAGACGAACACTGAAGCTTTCTTT.

This clonotype was detected only a few times. The V call is TRBV11-1, the J call TRBJ2-5, with a weak D call TRBD2 (7 bases). CDR1 is SGHAT and CDR2 is FQDESV in the germline V gene (reference sequence). V lost 0 bases and J lost 0, with 26 bases in between. CDR3 length: 21 amino acids. The CDR3 coding sequence is TGTGCCAGCAGCTTAGCGTTTGGTGTGTCGGGGGGCACCAGAAACCAAGAGACCCAGTACTTC. It codes for CASSLAFGVSGGTRNQETQYF.

This clonotype was detected ten times or more. In nucleotides, the CDR3 is TGTGCCAGCAGCTTACTACAGGGGGCTGGAGAAGCTTTCTTT. Translated: CASSLLQGAGEAFF. The chain couples TRBV7-2 to TRBJ1-1; 9 bases agree with TRBD1. This CDR3 region has 14 residues. Germline V gene sequence: CDR1 SGHTA, CDR2 FQGNSA. V gave up 2 bases and J gave up 8 bases; unmatched junction bases: 6.

This clonotype was counted ten times or more. The chain employs TRBV7-6 and TRBJ2-5, with unresolved D. V lost 5 bases, J lost 13 bases, and 14 bases lay in between. The CDR3 extends over 11 amino acids. Germline V gene sequence: CDR1 SGHVS, CDR2 FNYEAQ. The CDR3 spells CASSPSSLAYF. CDR3 DNA sequence: TGTGCCAGCAGCCCTAGTAGTTTGGCGTACTTC.

This clonotype was seen ten or more times. This chain links TRBV6-1 with TRBJ2-2; D not resolved. Between the trimmed V and J ends, which lost 3 bases and 4 bases, there was a span of 6 bases. This CDR3 has 13 amino acids. The V gene's germline CDR1 is MNHNS and CDR2 SASEGT. The CDR3 sequence is CASSDSSTGELFF. The CDR3 coding sequence is TGTGCCAGCAGTGACTCTAGCACCGGGGAGCTGTTTTTT.

The table lists this clonotype with many counts. This chain joins TRBV6-5 and TRBJ1-2, with D maybe TRBD1 (6 bases). V lost 2 bases and J lost 4, with 11 bases in between. CDR1 is MNHEY and CDR2 is SVGAGI in the germline V gene. This CDR3 contains 14 residues. CDR3 DNA: TGTGCCAGCAGTTACATAGGGGGTACCTATGGCTACACCTTC. Its protein product is CASSYIGGTYGYTF.

Comments on this clonotype: A much larger clone sits a single nucleotide away, making a read error possible. This sequence joins TRBV6-2 or TRBV6-3 and TRBJ1-5; D is perhaps TRBD1 (6 bases). The CDR3 consists of 15 residues. Looked up from germline, CDR1 is MNHEY and CDR2 is SVGEGT. Trimming cost V 4 bases and J 7 bases, with 17 bases left between them. The CDR3 spells CASSSFRGAGQPQHF. For the CDR3, the DNA is TGTGCCAGCAGTTCGTTCCGGGGGGCGGGCCAGCCCCAGCATTTT.

This clonotype has only a few counts. The chain is built from TRBV27 and TRBJ1-5; D unresolved. Per germline, CDR1 MNHEY and CDR2 SMNVEV (reference sequence). The V gene lost 2 bases and the J gene lost 3 bases, with 11 bases spanning the gap. There are 15 residues in the CDR3. The CDR3 nucleotides read TGTGCCAGCAGTTTAAATGGAGGGCCCAATCAGCCCCAGCATTTT. This encodes CASSLNGGPNQPQHF.

This clonotype has a count of ten or more. The chain uses TRBV6-5 and TRBJ1-2; TRBD1 might be the D (5 bases). Germline V lookup: CDR1 MNHEY, CDR2 SVGAGI. V lost 7 bases to trimming and J lost 7 bases, with 13 bases between them. The CDR3 covers 12 residues. The chain's CDR3 is CASKTGGGGYTF. The CDR3 coding sequence is TGTGCCAGCAAGACGGGTGGGGGTGGCTACACCTTC.

Many counts were recorded for this clonotype. The chain combines TRBV3-1 with TRBJ1-6, with D unclear. The CDR3 loop spans 14 amino acids. With 4 bases removed from V and 10 bases from J, the gap between germline ends came to 14 bases. Germline-derived CDR1 and CDR2 are LGHDT and YNNKEL (reference sequence). CDR3 nucleotide sequence: TGTGCCAGCAGCCCCTACAAGGGAAGCTCACCCCTCCACTTT. Translated, it gives CASSPYKGSSPLHF.

The chain is built from TRBV11-2 and TRBJ1-1; D is uncertain. The CDR3 consists of 14 residues. The V and J ends lost 3 bases and 4 bases respectively, with 12 bases between them. Germline V gives CDR1 SGHAT, CDR2 FQNNGV. The CDR3 DNA is TGTGCCAGCAGCTTTGGGATTGTGTCCACTGAAGCTTTCTTT. The encoded protein is CASSFGIVSTEAFF.

This clonotype was seen many times. The chain combines TRBV19 with TRBJ1-2, with 7 bases matching TRBD1. The CDR3 consists of 12 residues. The junction had 4 bases not matched to a gene; V was cut back by 7 bases and J by 5 bases. The germline V gene encodes CDR1 LNHDA and CDR2 SQIVND (reference sequence). The CDR3 spells CASTEGAYGYTF. CDR3 nucleotides: TGTGCCAGTACCGAGGGGGCTTATGGCTACACCTTC.

In its sample, this clonotype was seen many times. V gene TRBV7-2 combines with J gene TRBJ2-5; tentative D call: TRBD2 (5 bases). This CDR3 is built from 14 residues. V was pared by 3 bases and J by 5 bases, with 13 bases between. CDR1 and CDR2 (germline): SGHTA, FQGNSA. The CDR3 sequence: CASSFTRLSETQYF. In DNA form, the CDR3 reads TGTGCCAGCAGCTTTACTAGACTAAGTGAGACCCAGTACTTC.

This clonotype has ten or more counts. CDR3 nucleotides: TGTGCCAGCAGTGCTGGACTAGCGGGGGGCTCCTACGAGCAGTACTTC. It specifies CASSAGLAGGSYEQYF. The chain combines TRBV12-3 or TRBV12-4 with TRBJ2-7, with 14 bases matching TRBD2. CDR3 size: 16 residues. J lost 0 bases, V lost 5 bases, and 3 bases had no gene match.

This clonotype was seen many times. As DNA, the CDR3 is TGTGCCAGCAGCTTGCATGGCGCAGGGATCACTGAAGCTTTCTTT. Protein product: CASSLHGAGITEAFF. This chain links TRBV5-8 with TRBJ1-1, with TRBD1 as a possible D gene (5 bases). V was cut by 1 base and J by 4 bases, with 14 bases left in between. Germline V gives CDR1 SGHTS, CDR2 YDEGEE. The CDR3 covers 15 residues.

Notes on this clonotype: This may arise from a read error, as a much more abundant clone is one base away. CDR3 region: CVSYARGSDQPQHF. CDR3 DNA: TGTGTCAGCTACGCTCGGGGCAGTGATCAGCCCCAGCATTTT. The chain employs TRBV6-1 and TRBJ1-5; tentatively, D is TRBD1 (5 bases). Germline V gene sequence: CDR1 MNHNS, CDR2 SASEGT. The length of the CDR3 is 14 residues.

CDR3 sequence: CASSPIDRANTGELFF. CDR3 DNA sequence: TGTGCCAGCAGCCCAATAGACAGGGCTAACACCGGGGAGCTGTTTTTT. This chain links TRBV11-1 with TRBJ2-2; TRBD1 matches 7 bases. Germline trimming cut 5 bases from V and 2 bases from J; bases unmatched to any gene: 8. CDR3 size: 16 residues. In germline, CDR1 is SGHAT, CDR2 FQDESV (reference sequence).